Listed below are T cell receptor beta chains from one sample, sequenced in a study of vaccination and CD4 T cells after COVID-19. No antigen is known for these receptors. Each CDR3 protein is one row after TCRdb ran MiXCR on the PCR reads. The repertoire includes under 25,000 distinct CDR3 sequences, roughly 50% of them detected once, and roughly 5.7% sits in the top ten. Sequenced sample: CD4+ T cells from blood, cultured in vitro. The receptors come from a human donor who had recovered from COVID-19. Each CDR3 is given with its conserved first and last residue. The order of the fields is clone size, D gene, V gene, CDR3 protein. A D gene is named only where the DNA matches it firmly. The size of a clone is reported for some rows only, either as once, few or many, or as a class for expanded clones.

>-|-|TRBV21-1
CASSKVGDRGNTEAFF
>-|TRBD1|TRBV19
CASSIGQGSGTQYF
>once|TRBD1|TRBV30
CAYGQGIVETQYF
>-|-|TRBV25-1
CASSEYVGGDDSPLHF
>-|TRBD1|TRBV18
CASSLDRGDEQYF
>-|-|TRBV6-5
CASSSRNRDTIYF
>-|TRBD2|TRBV6-2/TRBV6-3
CASRRLAGGPWADTQYF
>few|-|TRBV11-2
CASSLPSGGPYEQYF
>-|-|TRBV4-1
CASSQGISYEQYF
>-|-|TRBV3-1
CASSQGFNTYEQYF
>once|-|TRBV28
CASSSDYKTGELFF
>-|TRBD1|TRBV4-1
CASSQPGTGDTGELFF
>-|-|TRBV20-1
CSASGGGYTEAFF
>once|-|TRBV12-3/TRBV12-4
CASSSDRAAGPKNIQYF
>-|TRBD1|TRBV28
CASSKLGQAVEKLFF
>-|-|TRBV20-1
CSAKDRATYQPQHF
>-|-|TRBV6-1
CASSERGDGYTF
>-|-|TRBV6-5
CASSYSSWPSSYNSPLHF
>-|-|TRBV24-1
CATSDPGQIEGYTF
>-|-|TRBV11-2
CASSLEGNGYTF
>-|TRBD1|TRBV20-1
CSARRDRVKETQYF
>-|-|TRBV10-3
CAISPWTEGNSPLHF
>-|TRBD1|TRBV20-1
CSARMGQDPATNEKLFF
>-|-|TRBV3-1
CASSQGGGRQFF
>once|-|TRBV28
CASSFSGVVTEAFF
>once|TRBD2|TRBV12-3/TRBV12-4
CASSLEGETSGINEQFF
>-|-|TRBV20-1
CSARDMGGGWDTEAFF
>-|-|TRBV27
CASSLKVGSYNEQFF
>-|TRBD1|TRBV6-1
CASRLGTGNEKLFF
>-|TRBD1|TRBV27
CASRVDREDGYTF